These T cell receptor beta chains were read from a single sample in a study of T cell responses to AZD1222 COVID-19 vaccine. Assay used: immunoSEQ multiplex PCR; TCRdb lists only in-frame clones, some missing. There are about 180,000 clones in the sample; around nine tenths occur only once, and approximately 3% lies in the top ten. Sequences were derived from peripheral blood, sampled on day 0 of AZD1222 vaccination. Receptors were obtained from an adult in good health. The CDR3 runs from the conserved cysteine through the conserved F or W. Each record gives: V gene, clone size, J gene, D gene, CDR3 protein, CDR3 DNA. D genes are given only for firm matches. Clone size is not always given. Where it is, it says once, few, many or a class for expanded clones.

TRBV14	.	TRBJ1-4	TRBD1	CASSRGQSTNEKLFF	TGTGCCAGCAGCCGGGGACAGTCAACTAATGAAAAACTGTTTTTT
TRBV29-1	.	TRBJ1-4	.	CSVAQNEKLFF	TGCAGCGTTGCTCAGAATGAAAAACTGTTTTTT
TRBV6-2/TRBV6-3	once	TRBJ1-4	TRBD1	CASSYYDRDEKLFF	TGTGCCAGCAGTTACTACGACAGGGATGAAAAACTGTTTTTT
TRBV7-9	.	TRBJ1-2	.	CASSPGTDVYGYTF	TGTGCCAGCAGCCCTGGGACGGACGTCTATGGCTACACCTTC
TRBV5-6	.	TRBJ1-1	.	CASSLQGFLLGNTEAFF	TGTGCCAGCAGCTTACAGGGATTCTTGTTGGGGAACACTGAAGCTTTCTTT
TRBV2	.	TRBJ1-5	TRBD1	CASSEKTGAHQPQHF	TGTGCCAGCAGTGAGAAGACAGGGGCCCATCAGCCCCAGCATTTT
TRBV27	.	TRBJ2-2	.	CASSSGRNTGELFF	TGTGCCAGCAGTTCCGGACGGAACACCGGGGAGCTGTTTTTT
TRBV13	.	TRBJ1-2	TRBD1	CASSLEPTGFGYTF	TGTGCCAGCAGCTTAGAGCCGACAGGGTTCGGCTACACCTTC
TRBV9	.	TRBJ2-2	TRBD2	CASSVGSGIGELFF	TGTGCCAGCAGCGTAGGGAGCGGGATCGGGGAGCTGTTTTTT
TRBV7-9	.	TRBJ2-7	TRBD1	CASSPTGQAYEQYF	TGTGCCAGCAGCCCGACAGGACAGGCCTACGAGCAGTACTTC
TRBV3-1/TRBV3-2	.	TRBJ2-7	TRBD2	CASSGKLAGILYEQYF	TGTGCCAGCAGCGGAAAGCTAGCGGGGATACTCTACGAGCAGTACTTC
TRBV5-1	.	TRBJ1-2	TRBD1	CASSTGTGGGYGYTF	TGCGCCAGCAGCACAGGGACAGGGGGCGGCTATGGCTACACCTTC
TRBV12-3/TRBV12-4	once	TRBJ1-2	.	CASSLRHLYGYTF	TGTGCCAGCAGTTTAAGACATCTCTATGGCTACACCTTC
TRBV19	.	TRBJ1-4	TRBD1	CASSIGNRGSEKLFF	TGTGCCAGTAGTATAGGGAACAGGGGGAGTGAAAAACTGTTTTTT
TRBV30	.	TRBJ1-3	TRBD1	CAWSDPNRGRFSGNTIYF	TGTGCCTGGAGTGATCCGAACAGGGGGCGATTCTCTGGAAACACCATATATTTT
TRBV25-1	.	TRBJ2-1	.	CASSASYLQFF	TGTGCCAGCAGTGCGAGCTATTTGCAGTTCTTC
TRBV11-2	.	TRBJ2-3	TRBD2	CASSLVRLAGGPVTDTQYF	TGTGCCAGCAGCTTAGTCCGCCTAGCGGGGGGGCCTGTGACAGATACGCAGTATTTT
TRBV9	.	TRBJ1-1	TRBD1	CASSDLRQGAEAFF	TGTGCCAGCAGCGACTTAAGACAGGGGGCTGAAGCTTTCTTT
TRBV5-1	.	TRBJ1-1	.	CASSLGRITEAFF	TGCGCCAGCAGCTTGGGGAGAATCACTGAAGCTTTCTTT
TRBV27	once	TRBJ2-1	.	CACKRGYNEQFF	TGTGCCTGCAAGAGGGGATACAATGAGCAGTTCTTC
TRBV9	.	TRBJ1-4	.	CASTSGTRNEKLFF	TGTGCCAGCACATCCGGGACTAGGAATGAAAAACTGTTTTTT
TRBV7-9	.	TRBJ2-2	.	CASSLRTGELFF	TGTGCCAGCAGCCTTCGGACCGGGGAGCTGTTTTTT
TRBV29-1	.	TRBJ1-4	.	CSVRDTAEKLFF	TGCAGCGTAAGGGACACCGCTGAAAAACTGTTTTTT